This T cell receptor (beta chain) stems from a study of memory CD4+ T cells and cytomegalovirus serostatus. Whole-study results and caveats: The CMV-associated TCR signature appears largely within the CD4+ memory repertoire.

On this clone itself: Its antigen is undetermined.

The sort gate was single viable CD3+CD4+CD8-CD45RO+ cells for memory CD4+ T cells. Authors' analysis steps: Out-of-frame sequences were removed, leaving 2 million or so distinct TCRbeta sequences. Sequencing was performed with immunoSEQ multiplex PCR; in TCRdb, only in-frame clones are kept and a portion is missing. V, J and clone size are taken as reported in that table, and D and trimming were inferred from the DNA itself. The repertoire consists of some 54,000 clones, with about 80% occurring once and the leading ten covering roughly 1.4%. Germline V gene lookup returns CDR1 SNHLY and CDR2 FYNNEI. J lost 6 bases, V lost 1 base, and 1 base had no gene match. The CDR3 runs to 13 residues.

Sequencing input: memory CD4+ T cells from blood. This sequence joins TRBV2 and TRBJ2-7, with TRBD1 identical over 9 bases. This clonotype originated in an adult in good health and CMV-seropositive. The CDR3 spells CASSEGTGVEQYF. DNA of the CDR3: TGTGCCAGCAGTGAAGGGACAGGGGTCGAGCAGTACTTC.